What follows are 29 T cell receptor beta chains derived from one specimen sequenced in a study of blood T cells in healthy people across ages. PCR was performed a second time for about 7 to 12 cycles using a sample-barcoded 5' primer and a J-beta primer mix. Via MiXCR, TCRdb re-called the 5' RACE reads, giving one row per CDR3 protein. The table records about 1.4 million distinct CDR3 sequences, 59% of them present only once. The sample comprised blood. Receptors originate from a man in his late teens or twenties in good health.

This clonotype was detected only a few times. This chain joins TRBV4-1 and TRBJ2-3, with D perhaps matching TRBD1 (6 bases). This CDR3 is 14 amino acids long. The V and J ends lost 1 base and 5 bases respectively, with 10 bases between them. The germline CDR1 and CDR2 sequences are MGHRA and YSYEKL. The CDR3 here is CASSQAGDLDTQYF. The CDR3 coding sequence is TGCGCCAGCAGCCAAGCAGGGGACCTAGATACGCAGTATTTT.

V is TRBV3-1 and J is TRBJ2-3; 7 nucleotides align to TRBD2. The CDR3 length is 16 residues. Per germline, CDR1 LGHDT and CDR2 YNNKEL (reference sequence). The trim removed 1 base at V and 2 bases at J, leaving 6 bases unmatched. The CDR3 loop is CASSQAIGLVTDTQYF. The CDR3 DNA is TGTGCCAGCAGCCAAGCAATCGGACTAGTCACAGATACGCAGTATTTT.

The rearrangement links TRBV20-1 to TRBJ2-1; D remains unclear. CDR1 DFQATT and CDR2 SNEGSKA come from the germline V gene (reference sequence). The CDR3 length is 16 residues. The V end was cut by 0 bases, the J end by 3 bases, with 15 bases between. CDR3 sequence (DNA): TGCAGTGCTAGAGATCGATTCCAGAACTACTACAATGAGCAGTTCTTC. Translating gives CSARDRFQNYYNEQFF.

The CDR3 reads CASSLSRGVDYGYTF. The CDR3 DNA reads TGTGCCAGCAGTTTATCCCGGGGGGTGGACTATGGCTACACCTTC. This chain joins TRBV27 and TRBJ1-2, with a possible D match to TRBD1 (5 bases). In germline, CDR1 is MNHEY, CDR2 SMNVEV (reference sequence). Trimming removed 0 bases at V and 3 bases at J, with 11 bases between. This CDR3 contains 15 residues.

Concerning this clonotype: Relative to the germline gene, one junction end is altered; a read error may explain this. The J gene is TRBJ2-2, the V gene TRBV6-2 or TRBV6-3; perhaps TRBD2 as D (5 bases). CDR1 and CDR2 (germline): MNHEY, SVGEGT. The CDR3 is 15 amino acids. The CDR3 loop is CTSSYWSPGTGELFF. For the CDR3, the DNA is TGTACCAGCAGTTACTGGAGCCCGGGGACCGGGGAGCTGTTTTTT.

The genes are TRBV6-6 and TRBJ2-3; possible D gene TRBD2, 5 bases. From germline, CDR1 is MNHNY and CDR2 SVGAGI (reference sequence). The V end was cut by 2 bases, the J end by 2 bases, with 11 bases between. The CDR3 contains 15 residues. The chain's CDR3 is CASSYPPRDTDTQYF. CDR3 DNA: TGTGCCAGCAGTTACCCGCCGAGGGACACAGATACGCAGTATTTT.

The rearrangement uses TRBV3-1 and TRBJ2-2, with a tentative D call TRBD1 (6 bases). Germline lookup yields CDR1 LGHDT and CDR2 YNNKEL (reference sequence). Deletions cut 6 bases from V and 4 bases from J, with 15 bases between. The CDR3 covers 15 residues. CDR3 amino acids: CASSHLDRFTGELFF. In nucleotides, the CDR3 is TGTGCCAGCAGTCACTTGGACAGATTCACCGGGGAGCTGTTTTTT.

Of note for this clonotype: One end of the junction does not line up with germline, which may come from a read error. The CDR3 region has the DNA TGTGGCAGCAGTGTAGGGTTCCCCTACGAGCAGTACTTC. It yields the protein CGSSVGFPYEQYF. This chain connects TRBV12-3 or TRBV12-4 to TRBJ2-1; D is undetermined. The J call may not be correct, given that the DNA end is closer to TRBJ2-7. The CDR3 consists of 13 residues.

This chain's CDR3 is CASSFARQGGSEQYF. The CDR3 DNA is TGTGCCAGCAGTTTCGCCCGACAGGGGGGAAGCGAGCAGTACTTC. The rearrangement uses TRBV12-3 or TRBV12-4 and TRBJ2-7, with TRBD1 identical over 9 bases. Trimming removed 3 bases from V and 6 bases from J; junction bases left unmatched: 9. CDR3 length equals 15 residues.

The CDR3 DNA follows: TGTGCCATCAGTGAGTCTGCTACGAGCACAGATACGCAGTATTTT. Residues: CAISESATSTDTQYF. The chain has TRBV10-3 and TRBJ2-3; the D is unclear. Germline loops: CDR1 ENHRY, CDR2 SYGVKD. The CDR3 is made up of 15 amino acids. Trimming removed 0 bases from V and 0 bases from J, with 7 bases in between.

The V and J genes are TRBV20-1 and TRBJ2-4, with 8 bases identical to TRBD2. The DNA end lines up better with TRBJ2-7; the J call may be wrong. The germline V gene has CDR1 DFQATT and CDR2 SNEGSKA (reference sequence). CDR3 size: 13 residues. The CDR3 coding sequence is TGCAGTGCTGGGGGACTAGTCTCTTACGAGCAGTACTTC. As protein: CSAGGLVSYEQYF.

The J gene is TRBJ1-2, the V gene TRBV3-1, with D uncertain. The CDR3 consists of 13 residues. CDR1 LGHDT and CDR2 YNNKEL come from the germline V gene (reference sequence). V was cut by 1 base and J by 6 bases, with 9 bases left in between. The CDR3 region has the DNA TGTGCCAGCAGCCAAGGGGATGACCATGGCTACACCTTC. Amino acid sequence: CASSQGDDHGYTF.

The chain's CDR3 is CSALVGAGDTQYF. CDR3 DNA: TGCAGTGCCTTGGTCGGAGCGGGAGATACGCAGTATTTT. The chain combines TRBV20-1 with TRBJ2-3; a possible D gene is TRBD2 (6 bases). Germline-derived CDR1 and CDR2 are DFQATT and SNEGSKA (reference sequence). The CDR3 has 13 residues. Trimming shortened V by 6 bases and J by 5 bases, and 15 bases separated the two germline ends.

In this sample, this clonotype turned up a few times. The chain carries TRBV6-2 or TRBV6-3 and TRBJ2-1; 10 bases match TRBD2. Germline lookup yields CDR1 MNHEY and CDR2 SVGEGT. This CDR3 is built from 15 residues. V shed 4 bases and J 6 bases; nucleotides not matched to a gene: 6. For the CDR3, the DNA is TGTGCCAGCAGTTTTGGGACTAGCGTTCGCAATGAGCAGTTCTTC. Amino acid sequence: CASSFGTSVRNEQFF.

J is TRBJ1-1 and V is TRBV10-3; D perhaps matches TRBD1 (5 bases). Germline V CDR1 and CDR2: ENHRY, SYGVKD. The CDR3 spans 12 residues. V gave up 10 bases and J gave up 6 bases, with 15 bases separating them. The CDR3 bases are TGTGCCACCAGGGAGGGGAAATCTGAAGCTTTCTTT. The encoded protein is CATREGKSEAFF.

This clonotype was seen a handful of times. The chain uses TRBV29-1 and TRBJ2-3; D may be TRBD2 (5 bases). Germline V CDR1 and CDR2: SQVTM, ANQGSEA. With 4 bases removed from V and 6 bases from J, the gap between germline ends came to 11 bases. This CDR3 contains 12 residues. CDR3 sequence reads: CSVVGSSDTQYF. The CDR3 DNA is TGCAGCGTTGTTGGGTCTAGCGATACGCAGTATTTT.

The V gene is TRBV20-1, the J gene TRBJ2-7; D remains ambiguous. This CDR3 has 11 amino acids. Germline V CDR1 and CDR2: DFQATT, SNEGSKA (reference sequence). Trimming pared 4 bases from V and 3 bases from J, leaving 7 bases between. The CDR3 bases are TGCAGTGCTATAGACAACTACGAGCAGTACTTC. Protein product: CSAIDNYEQYF.

Worth noting for this clonotype: A read error may explain this, as a much larger clone is one base away. This chain links TRBV7-2 with TRBJ1-4; unclear D gene. Per germline, CDR1 SGHTA and CDR2 FQGNSA. The CDR3 spans 13 residues. Trimming took 1 base from V and 4 from J, leaving 4 bases between them. The CDR3 loop is CASSLDFNEKLFF. The DNA of the CDR3 is TGTGCCAGCAGCTTAGACTTTAATGAAAAACTGTTTTTT.

J is TRBJ2-3 and V is TRBV7-2, with D hard to call. CDR1 and CDR2 from the germline V gene are SGHTA and FQGNSA. The CDR3 runs 13 residues. With 7 bases removed from V and 8 bases from J, the gap between germline ends came to 16 bases. CDR3 region: CASNTKVSGTQYF. The CDR3 DNA sequence: TGTGCCAGCAACACAAAGGTCTCCGGTACGCAGTATTTT.

The chain recombines TRBV24-1 with TRBJ1-2; D gene ambiguous. Between the trimmed V and J ends, which lost 7 bases and 0 bases, there was a span of 11 bases. Germline-derived CDR1 and CDR2 are KGHDR and SFDVKD. CDR3 size: 14 residues. The CDR3 bases are TGTGCCACCAGCGGACCAGTAGCTAACTATGGCTACACCTTC. It is translated as CATSGPVANYGYTF.

V and J are TRBV20-1 and TRBJ2-7, with D possibly TRBD1 on 5 matching bases. Germline CDR1 reads DFQATT; CDR2 reads SNEGSKA (reference sequence). The CDR3 loop spans 14 amino acids. V dropped 4 bases and J dropped 4 bases, with 17 bases sitting between them. CDR3 DNA: TGCAGTGCTACGTCAGGGCTCACTCGGTACGAGCAGTACTTC. Its protein is CSATSGLTRYEQYF.

The V call is TRBV2, the J call TRBJ1-5; D is possibly TRBD1 (5 bases). Germline V CDR1 and CDR2: SNHLY, FYNNEI. CDR3 size: 15 residues. V lost 2 bases to trimming and J lost 2 bases, with 10 bases between them. CDR3 DNA: TGTGCCAGCAGTGAAATGGGGGTGGGCAATCAGCCCCAGCATTTT. The encoded protein is CASSEMGVGNQPQHF.

The rearrangement joins TRBV12-5 to TRBJ2-7, with 8 bases fitting TRBD1. The germline V gene has CDR1 LGHNT and CDR2 FRNRAP. This CDR3 is built from 16 residues. Trimming cost V 0 bases and J 5 bases; bases outside gene matches: 9. CDR3 loop: CASGLVLRQGMDEQYF. In DNA form, the CDR3 reads TGTGCTAGTGGTTTGGTACTTAGACAGGGGATGGACGAGCAGTACTTC.

A few counts support this clonotype. J is TRBJ1-1 and V is TRBV5-1, with D uncertain. V lost 0 bases, J lost 5 bases, and 14 bases lay in between. Germline V gene lookup returns CDR1 SGHRS and CDR2 YFSETQ. The CDR3 is made up of 15 amino acids. The CDR3 is CASSLETSLRTEAFF. Written as DNA, the CDR3 is TGCGCCAGCAGCTTGGAGACCTCTCTGAGGACTGAAGCTTTCTTT.

This chain links TRBV4-1 with TRBJ1-6; a weak D match, TRBD1 (5 bases). The V gene's germline CDR1 is MGHRA and CDR2 YSYEKL. The CDR3 extends over 14 amino acids. Trimming removed 0 bases at V and 9 bases at J, with 9 bases between. CDR3 DNA sequence: TGCGCCAGCAGCCAAGAATGGGGGGTTTCACCCCTCCACTTT. It yields the protein CASSQEWGVSPLHF.

This clonotype occurred a few times. V and J are TRBV27 and TRBJ2-2, with D hard to call. V shed 3 bases and J shed 6 bases, with 5 bases lying between them. The CDR3 has 12 residues. The germline gives CDR1 MNHEY, CDR2 SMNVEV (reference sequence). The CDR3 DNA sequence: TGTGCCAGCAGTTTCTTTTCCGGGGAGCTGTTTTTT. This translates into CASSFFSGELFF.

This clonotype was seen a few times. V and J are TRBV7-9 and TRBJ2-1; perhaps TRBD1 as D (6 bases). Per germline, CDR1 SEHNR and CDR2 FQNEAQ (reference sequence). Trimming left V 2 bases short and J 6 bases short, with 17 bases between. The CDR3 runs 16 residues. The CDR3, as DNA: TGTGCCAGCAGCTTACCCCCTCTCGGCAGGGGCAATGAGCAGTTCTTC. Translating it yields CASSLPPLGRGNEQFF. The full variable domain, with the rest looked up from reference TRBV7-9 and TRBJ2-1, is DTGVSQNPRHKITKRGQNVTFRCDPISEHNRLYWYRQTLGQGPEFLTYFQNEAQLEKSRLLSDRFSAERPKGSFSTLEIQRTEQGDSAMYLCASSLPPLGRGNEQFFGPGTRLTVL.

This clonotype occurred a few times. This sequence joins TRBV4-2 and TRBJ2-3; 8 nucleotides agree with TRBD2. Germline values: CDR1 LGHNA, CDR2 YNFKEQ. With V trimmed by 3 bases and J by 2 bases, 10 bases remained unmatched. This CDR3 is 17 amino acids long. CDR3 residues: CASSHAGRGMSTDTQYF. The CDR3 nucleotides read TGTGCCAGCAGCCATGCCGGGAGGGGCATGTCCACAGATACGCAGTATTTT.

J is TRBJ1-2 and V is TRBV4-1, with D perhaps TRBD1 (5 bases). CDR3 length: 15 amino acids. CDR1 and CDR2 from the germline V gene are MGHRA and YSYEKL. Trimming pared 2 bases from V and 2 bases from J, leaving 12 bases between. CDR3 DNA: TGCGCCAGCAGCCAACTGGGGGGGATAAACTATGGCTACACCTTC. Translating it yields CASSQLGGINYGYTF.